The entry that follows covers one T cell receptor (beta chain) sequence. The ends lost 5 bases at V and 2 bases at J; junction bases unmatched: 11. The CDR3 runs 17 residues. Germline V lookup: CDR1 SGHKS, CDR2 YYEKEE (reference sequence). The data originate from a study of blood T cell repertoires in COVID-19. Study-level information: Acute-phase and convalescent COVID-19 samples originated in the United States, Italy and Spain. T cells, B-cell-depleted T cells, or PBMCs provided the cDNA or gDNA that served as material.

Under the authors' procedure: Nucleated cell number was recorded as an estimate derived from reference gene primer amplification. The table came from immunoSEQ multiplex PCR; TCRdb's copy has only in-frame clones and leaves some out. The D gene and trimming were derived from the DNA, and the V and J assignments and clone size from that table. The profile shows some 80,000 clones, around 86% of them singletons. This chain joins TRBV5-5 and TRBJ2-5, with 11 bases that match TRBD1. The sample taken for sequencing was peripheral blood. This clonotype was obtained from a man aged 50-60 years with active or convalescent COVID-19. In DNA, the CDR3 is TGTGCCAGCAGACTGGACAGGGGGCTAAGAGCTCAAGAGACCCAGTACTTC. This gives the protein CASRLDRGLRAQETQYF. Using reference TRBV5-5 and TRBJ2-5 for the parts outside the CDR3, the full variable domain is DAGVTQSPTHLIKTRGQQVTLRCSPISGHKSVSWYQQVLGQGPQFIFQYYEKEERGRGNFPDRFSARQFPNYSSELNVNALLLGDSALYLCASRLDRGLRAQETQYFGPGTRLLVL.